This TCR beta chain comes out of a study of CD8+ T cells in alopecia areata. About the research overall: Oral tofacitinib, 5 to 10 mg twice daily, was given in an open-label trial.

TCR sequencing used cDNA made by reverse transcription of extracted RNA. The assay was immunoSEQ multiplex PCR, and TCRdb's table has in-frame clones only and misses some. This sample yields roughly 140,000 clones, of which roughly half are seen a single time; 0.95% to 1% belongs to the top ten. On this clone: The same CDR3 arises from other DNA sequences in this sample as well.

The CDR3 consists of 14 residues. The V gene's germline CDR1 is SGHRS and CDR2 YFSETQ. V shed 0 bases and J 7 bases; nucleotides not matched to a gene: 1. This TCR was sampled from a human donor with alopecia areata. The sample consisted of CD4+ T cells sorted from blood, taken at week 0. J is TRBJ2-1 and V is TRBV5-1; 10 bases match TRBD2. The DNA of the CDR3 is TGCGCCAGCAGCTTGGGGACTAGCGGAAATGAGCAGTTCTTC. Its translation: CASSLGTSGNEQFF.